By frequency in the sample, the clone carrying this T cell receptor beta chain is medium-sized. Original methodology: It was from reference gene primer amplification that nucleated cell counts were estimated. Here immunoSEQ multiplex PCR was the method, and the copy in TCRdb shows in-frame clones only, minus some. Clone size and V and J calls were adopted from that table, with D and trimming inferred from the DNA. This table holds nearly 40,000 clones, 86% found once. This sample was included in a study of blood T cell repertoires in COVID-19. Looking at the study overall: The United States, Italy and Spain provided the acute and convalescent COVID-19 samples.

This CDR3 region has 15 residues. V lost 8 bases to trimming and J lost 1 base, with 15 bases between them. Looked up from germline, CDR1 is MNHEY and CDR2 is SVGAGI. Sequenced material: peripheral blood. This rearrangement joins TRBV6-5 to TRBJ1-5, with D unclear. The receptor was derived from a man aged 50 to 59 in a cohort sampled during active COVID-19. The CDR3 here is CASGRVGGSNQPQHF. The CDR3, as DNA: TGTGCCAGCGGGCGAGTTGGAGGAAGCAATCAGCCCCAGCATTTT.